This T cell receptor (beta chain) was documented in a study of shared clonotypes between healthy human individuals (dated by TCRdb to the early 2020s). Study-wide context: The cohort comprised two women and a few men aged 18 to 49 years. Per donor, three plates each were used for CD4 naive and CD4 memory, two for CD8 naive, and one for CD8 memory. The study deeply sequenced blood TCR repertoires of about 5 healthy adults to estimate repertoire size and the extent of clonotype sharing between individuals. Libraries were prepared and TCR repertoires were sequenced by different laboratories using diverse techniques, in order to increase sequencing depth and limit assay-specific biases. Per donor, leukapheresis produced somewhere between about 0.85 and 10 billion PBMCs.

Using the deep immunoSEQ assay, TCR CDR3 regions were amplified from genomic DNA by multiplex PCR. Extracted genomic DNA from each cell subset was distributed evenly across all wells of several immunoSEQ 96-well plates, and each plate was treated as a replicate. For sorted subsets, each replicate PCR was loaded with roughly 0.2 ug genomic DNA, equivalent to some 31,000 T cell genomes. Purified libraries were quantified with a Qubit 3.0 fluorometer, sized on a Bioanalyzer 2100, and re-quantified with the KAPA Library Quantification kit. A separate single-read 150-cycle Illumina NextSeq 550 flow cell was used to sequence each immunoSEQ 96-well plate. The original methods were these. Because only junctional sequences without quality scores were contained in the immunoSEQ output, filtering matching that applied to full-length reads could not be performed. Sequences were annotated with PyIR, a Python wrapper for IgBLAST v1.9, and V/J genes and CDR3 were assigned using IMGT germline references. Reads were removed for weak V/J assignments (E-value above 1e-6), missing CDR3, stop codons, out-of-frame junctions, or ambiguous translated residues. V3J clonotypes were defined as sequences sharing an identical inferred V gene, J gene, and CDR3 amino acid sequence. The percentage overlap between two repertoires was calculated by dividing the number of shared unique clonotypes by the size of the smaller repertoire. Richness of each repertoire was evaluated using RTK rarefaction, the Chao1 estimator, and Recon v2.1 estimates of unobserved clonotypes. Generation probabilities were computed with OLGA for all TCRbeta clonotypes obtained by the gDNA method from several donors. In its TCRdb copy, this immuneACCESS table keeps in-frame sequences only and misses some clones. Where compared with another copy, unresolved V genes explain less than half of these, and the others have no known cause. The V and J calls and clone size come from that table; D and trimming were worked out from the DNA. The sample data list 650,000 to 700,000 clones, and roughly 87% of these were observed just once. Of the sample, roughly 36% is held by the ten largest clones.

The V end gives up 1 base and the J end 8 bases, leaving 8 bases in the junction not matched to a gene. CDR1 and CDR2, looked up from the germline V gene (reference sequence), are SEHNR and FQNEAQ. The CDR3 numbers 15 residues from cysteine through phenylalanine. The CDR3 DNA has 45 bases and is translated from base 1. General findings and caveats noted by the study authors: Incomplete sequencing was indicated by rarefaction of sorted-subset datasets, despite the large sequencing depth. The genetic and exposure-history diversity represented was limited by the small number of donors. Larger estimated clonotype richness was generally found for naive subsets than for memory subsets. Compared with non-shared clonotypes, the clonotypes found in all four sorted-subset donors had higher generation probabilities. Across four donors, approximately 4.6% of naive CD4, approximately 4% of naive CD8, about 2% of memory CD4, and roughly 0.41% of memory CD8 clonotypes were shared. Only blood was sampled, and tissue TCR repertoires likely differ from those in blood. Pairwise subsampling indicated that sequencing depth was expected to affect the degree of clonotype sharing among donors.

About this clone itself: This receptor's antigen is unknown. Qualities for individual bases were not recorded, and no much larger clone is one base off.

Healthy HIV-negative adults with no recently reported acute infections or vaccinations were included as donors. All donors were Caucasian adults living in Nashville, Tennessee, USA. CD8 memory samples combined magnetically selected CD45RO+ cells with CCR7-negative CD45RA+ effector memory (TemRA) cells. Blood was collected by leukapheresis, and PBMCs were isolated by Ficoll-Histopaque density gradient centrifugation and then cryopreserved in liquid nitrogen vapor phase. Analytical flow cytometry was used to check the purity and quantity of every magnetically sorted T cell population. Genomic DNA was isolated from every sorted fraction and measured by UV absorbance on a Nanodrop 2000c.

The chain couples TRBV7-9 to TRBJ1-2, and 9 junctional nucleotides match TRBD1. The TCR was taken from a man aged 18 to 30 in good health. Some clones in this sample may be carry-over from other donors' samples. Sequenced: memory CD8+ T cells from PBMCs. Interpreted using the paper, the cell subset or site label stands for: CD45RO+ cells pooled with CCR7-negative TemRA cells. The CDR3 here reads CASSLGYWTGVGYTF. The base sequence is TGTGCCAGCAGCTTAGGTTATTGGACAGGGGTCGGCTACACCTTC.